This is a list of T cell receptor beta chains from one sample in a study of cytomegalovirus exposure and HLA in healthy donors. Only in-frame clones appear in the TCRdb table, and some are missing; sequencing was by immunoSEQ multiplex PCR. The sample has some 200,000 clones; roughly 8.7% are singletons. The sequenced sample consisted of PBMCs. The receptors shown here come from a woman younger than 45 in good health and CMV-seropositive. Both conserved end residues are part of each CDR3. A D gene is named only where the DNA matches it firmly. Clone size is shown for a subset of rows, as once, few, many or a class of expanded clone.

abundance: few; j_gene: TRBJ2-3; d_gene: NA; v_gene: TRBV6-5; CDR3nt: TGTGCCAGCCCTGGGGGCCCCGCAGATACGCAGTATTTT; CDR3aa: CASPGGPADTQYF
abundance: NA; j_gene: TRBJ1-6; d_gene: NA; v_gene: TRBV6-5; CDR3nt: TGTGCCAGCAGTTACACAGGGAGCTCACCCCTCCACTTT; CDR3aa: CASSYTGSSPLHF
abundance: many; j_gene: TRBJ2-2; d_gene: NA; v_gene: TRBV6-1; CDR3nt: TGTGCAACCAGAGAATATCTAGGTACCGGGGAGCTGTTTTTT; CDR3aa: CATREYLGTGELFF
abundance: NA; j_gene: TRBJ1-2; d_gene: NA; v_gene: TRBV5-1; CDR3nt: TGCGCCAGCAGCTTGGACGGGAACTATGGCTACACCTTC; CDR3aa: CASSLDGNYGYTF
abundance: NA; j_gene: TRBJ2-3; d_gene: TRBD2; v_gene: TRBV6-1; CDR3nt: TGTGCCAGCACCGGAGCGGGAGGTAAATATACGCAGTATTTT; CDR3aa: CASTGAGGKYTQYF
abundance: NA; j_gene: TRBJ2-5; d_gene: NA; v_gene: TRBV6-6; CDR3nt: TGTGCCAGCCCCCCAGGGGGGATCGGGGAGACCCAGTACTTC; CDR3aa: CASPPGGIGETQYF
abundance: few; j_gene: TRBJ1-5; d_gene: NA; v_gene: TRBV10-1; CDR3nt: TGCGCCAGTGAAACTGGGGACACCTATAGCAATCAGCCCCAGCATTTT; CDR3aa: CASETGDTYSNQPQHF
abundance: few; j_gene: TRBJ2-5; d_gene: TRBD2; v_gene: TRBV5-1; CDR3nt: TGCGCCAGCAGCTTGGGAGGTCAAGGGAGGGGAGAGACCCAGTACTTC; CDR3aa: CASSLGGQGRGETQYF
abundance: few; j_gene: TRBJ1-2; d_gene: NA; v_gene: TRBV5-8; CDR3nt: TGTGCCAGCAGCTTGGTCGGGACACATTATGGCTACACCTTC; CDR3aa: CASSLVGTHYGYTF
abundance: NA; j_gene: TRBJ2-5; d_gene: TRBD1; v_gene: TRBV25-1; CDR3nt: TGTGCCAGCAGTGAGGGGACAGGGGGCAGGATAGAGACCCAGTACTTC; CDR3aa: CASSEGTGGRIETQYF
abundance: few; j_gene: TRBJ2-7; d_gene: NA; v_gene: TRBV15; CDR3nt: TGTGCCACCAGCAGTAGGAGGGGGCCCCAGGGAGGCGAGCAGTACTTC; CDR3aa: CATSSRRGPQGGEQYF
abundance: NA; j_gene: TRBJ2-1; d_gene: TRBD2; v_gene: TRBV5-4; CDR3nt: TGTGCCAGCAGCCTACCTAGCGGTCCTTCAGACAATGAGCAGTTCTTC; CDR3aa: CASSLPSGPSDNEQFF
abundance: NA; j_gene: TRBJ2-1; d_gene: TRBD2; v_gene: TRBV25-1; CDR3nt: TGTGCCAGCAGTTTAGCGGGAGACCACAATGAGCAGTTCTTC; CDR3aa: CASSLAGDHNEQFF
abundance: NA; j_gene: TRBJ1-1; d_gene: NA; v_gene: TRBV6-1; CDR3nt: TGTGCCAGCAGTGATCAACAGGGAATTTCCGCTGAAGCTTTCTTT; CDR3aa: CASSDQQGISAEAFF
abundance: NA; j_gene: TRBJ1-1; d_gene: NA; v_gene: TRBV7-9; CDR3nt: TGTGCCAGCATGAGTTGGTCAACAGGGCGGACTGAAGCTTTCTTT; CDR3aa: CASMSWSTGRTEAFF
abundance: NA; j_gene: TRBJ2-7; d_gene: TRBD2; v_gene: TRBV5-1; CDR3nt: TGCGCCAGCAGCCAAACCGGGACTAGCGCCGCCTACGAGCAGTACTTC; CDR3aa: CASSQTGTSAAYEQYF
abundance: NA; j_gene: TRBJ2-2; d_gene: NA; v_gene: TRBV7-7; CDR3nt: TGTGCCAGCAGCCTCGCGGGCTCCCCCGGGGAGCTGTTTTTT; CDR3aa: CASSLAGSPGELFF
abundance: NA; j_gene: TRBJ2-7; d_gene: TRBD2; v_gene: TRBV19; CDR3nt: TGTGCCAGTAGTGCAGGACTAGCGGGATTCTCCTACGAGCAGTACTTC; CDR3aa: CASSAGLAGFSYEQYF
abundance: few; j_gene: TRBJ2-7; d_gene: TRBD1; v_gene: TRBV7-9; CDR3nt: TGTGCCAGCAGCTCGGGACAGGTCTACGAGCAGTACTTC; CDR3aa: CASSSGQVYEQYF
abundance: few; j_gene: TRBJ2-6; d_gene: TRBD1; v_gene: TRBV27; CDR3nt: TGTGCCAGCAGTTTATTGGGACAGGGGGCGCCTGGGGCCAACGTCCTGACTTTC; CDR3aa: CASSLLGQGAPGANVLTF
abundance: few; j_gene: TRBJ1-1; d_gene: TRBD1; v_gene: TRBV29-1; CDR3nt: TGCAGCGTTTCCCCGGGACAGGGAAGGGCTGAAGCTTTCTTT; CDR3aa: CSVSPGQGRAEAFF
abundance: NA; j_gene: TRBJ2-7; d_gene: NA; v_gene: TRBV28; CDR3nt: TGTGCCAGCAGCCCGAGCGGGTCGAGCTCCTACGAGCAGTACTTC; CDR3aa: CASSPSGSSSYEQYF
abundance: NA; j_gene: TRBJ1-6; d_gene: NA; v_gene: TRBV6-1; CDR3nt: TGTGCCAGCACAGGCCAAAATAATTCACCCCTCCACTTT; CDR3aa: CASTGQNNSPLHF
abundance: few; j_gene: TRBJ2-7; d_gene: NA; v_gene: TRBV18; CDR3nt: TGTGCCAGCTCACCACCGAGCAGGTACTACGAGCAGTACTTC; CDR3aa: CASSPPSRYYEQYF
abundance: NA; j_gene: TRBJ1-4; d_gene: NA; v_gene: TRBV5-1; CDR3nt: TGCGCCAGCAGCTTAGGAGACTCAACTGTTGCAACTAATGAAAAACTGTTTTTT; CDR3aa: CASSLGDSTVATNEKLFF
abundance: NA; j_gene: TRBJ2-5; d_gene: TRBD2; v_gene: TRBV9; CDR3nt: TGTGCCAGCAGCCTCGGACTAGCGGGTCGGGAGACCCAGTACTTC; CDR3aa: CASSLGLAGRETQYF
abundance: few; j_gene: TRBJ2-7; d_gene: NA; v_gene: TRBV29-1; CDR3nt: TGCAGCGCACTGACAGGTCGGGGGGCCTACGAGCAGTACTTC; CDR3aa: CSALTGRGAYEQYF
abundance: NA; j_gene: TRBJ1-2; d_gene: NA; v_gene: TRBV5-1; CDR3nt: TGCGCCAGCAACTTGGAGCTAGACAACTATGGCTACACCTTC; CDR3aa: CASNLELDNYGYTF
abundance: NA; j_gene: TRBJ2-1; d_gene: TRBD2; v_gene: TRBV7-9; CDR3nt: TGTGCCAGCAGCTTATCGTTTAGCGGGAGACCGAATGAGCAGTTCTTC; CDR3aa: CASSLSFSGRPNEQFF
abundance: NA; j_gene: TRBJ2-1; d_gene: TRBD1; v_gene: TRBV7-6; CDR3nt: TGTGCCAGCAGCTTACGGACAGGGGCATACAATGAGCAGTTCTTC; CDR3aa: CASSLRTGAYNEQFF
abundance: NA; j_gene: TRBJ1-5; d_gene: NA; v_gene: TRBV7-8; CDR3nt: TGTGCCAGCAGCTTAGCGTCGCGGGGGATTCTCCATCAGCCCCAGCATTTT; CDR3aa: CASSLASRGILHQPQHF
abundance: few; j_gene: TRBJ1-4; d_gene: TRBD1; v_gene: TRBV7-9; CDR3nt: TGTGCCAGCAGCCTGGGACAGGGTGTTGAAAAACTGTTTTTT; CDR3aa: CASSLGQGVEKLFF
abundance: NA; j_gene: TRBJ1-1; d_gene: TRBD1; v_gene: TRBV5-1; CDR3nt: TGCGCCAGCAGCCTTGGGCACCAGGGGGCAGCTGAAGCTTTCTTT; CDR3aa: CASSLGHQGAAEAFF
abundance: NA; j_gene: TRBJ2-7; d_gene: NA; v_gene: TRBV27; CDR3nt: TGTGCCAGCAGTTTATCGGGGGGGCGCAGAGAGCAGTACTTC; CDR3aa: CASSLSGGRREQYF
abundance: NA; j_gene: TRBJ2-7; d_gene: TRBD2; v_gene: TRBV9; CDR3nt: TGTGCCAGCAGCGCAACGGGACTAGCGGACATGCGGCAGTACTTC; CDR3aa: CASSATGLADMRQYF
abundance: NA; j_gene: TRBJ1-3; d_gene: NA; v_gene: TRBV5-1; CDR3nt: TGCGCCAGCAGCTTGGGGCCTGGAAACACCATATATTTT; CDR3aa: CASSLGPGNTIYF
abundance: few; j_gene: TRBJ1-4; d_gene: TRBD1; v_gene: TRBV30; CDR3nt: TGTGCCTGGAGTGGGGACAGGGGGCGGGAAAAACTGTTTTTT; CDR3aa: CAWSGDRGREKLFF
abundance: few; j_gene: TRBJ2-7; d_gene: TRBD1; v_gene: TRBV18; CDR3nt: TGTGCCAGCTCCATCGACAGGGTTCGCTACGAGCAGTACTTC; CDR3aa: CASSIDRVRYEQYF
abundance: NA; j_gene: TRBJ1-2; d_gene: NA; v_gene: TRBV19; CDR3nt: TGTGCCAGTAACGAAAGGGGTGAAGGCTACACCTTC; CDR3aa: CASNERGEGYTF
abundance: NA; j_gene: TRBJ2-1; d_gene: TRBD2; v_gene: TRBV11-1; CDR3nt: TGTGCCAGCAGCTCAAGCGGGACTAGCGGGAGACCCAAGAACAATGAGCAGTTCTTC; CDR3aa: CASSSSGTSGRPKNNEQFF
abundance: NA; j_gene: TRBJ2-3; d_gene: TRBD2; v_gene: TRBV4-2; CDR3nt: TGTGCCAGCAGCCGCCTGAGGACTAGCGTCACAGATACGCAGTATTTT; CDR3aa: CASSRLRTSVTDTQYF
abundance: NA; j_gene: TRBJ2-1; d_gene: TRBD2; v_gene: TRBV9; CDR3nt: TGTGCCAGCAGCCCTTTAGCGGGAGCGTCCTACAATGAGCAGTTCTTC; CDR3aa: CASSPLAGASYNEQFF
abundance: NA; j_gene: TRBJ2-7; d_gene: TRBD2; v_gene: TRBV11-2; CDR3nt: TGTGCCAGCAGCTTATCGCCTAGCGGGGCGCTTTACGAGCAGTACTTC; CDR3aa: CASSLSPSGALYEQYF
abundance: few; j_gene: TRBJ2-2; d_gene: NA; v_gene: TRBV29-1; CDR3nt: TGCAGCGTTTTCCCCGGGTACACCGGGGAGCTGTTTTTT; CDR3aa: CSVFPGYTGELFF
abundance: NA; j_gene: TRBJ2-1; d_gene: NA; v_gene: TRBV23-1; CDR3nt: TGCGCCAGCAGTCAATATGGGGCAAGTTGCAATGAGCAGTTCTTC; CDR3aa: CASSQYGASCNEQFF
abundance: few; j_gene: TRBJ2-7; d_gene: NA; v_gene: TRBV21-1; CDR3nt: TGTGCCAGCAGAGGGACAGGGGGCTCCTACGAGCAGTACTTC; CDR3aa: CASRGTGGSYEQYF
abundance: NA; j_gene: TRBJ2-3; d_gene: NA; v_gene: TRBV7-2; CDR3nt: TGTGCCAGCAGCTTCGGGGGAGGCGAGGCAGATACGCAGTATTTT; CDR3aa: CASSFGGGEADTQYF
abundance: NA; j_gene: TRBJ1-1; d_gene: NA; v_gene: TRBV6-5; CDR3nt: TGTGCCAGCAGTTACAGGGGCCCAAACACTGAAGCTTTCTTT; CDR3aa: CASSYRGPNTEAFF
abundance: NA; j_gene: TRBJ1-2; d_gene: TRBD1; v_gene: TRBV7-2; CDR3nt: TGTGCCAGCAGCTCCCAGACAGGGTCGGGTTTAGGCTACACCTTC; CDR3aa: CASSSQTGSGLGYTF
abundance: few; j_gene: TRBJ2-3; d_gene: TRBD2; v_gene: TRBV2; CDR3nt: TGTGCCAGCAGTGGGCCTCTTAGCGGGAGGGCCACAGATACGCAGTATTTT; CDR3aa: CASSGPLSGRATDTQYF
abundance: NA; j_gene: TRBJ2-2; d_gene: TRBD1; v_gene: TRBV18; CDR3nt: TGTGCCAGCTCAGGACAGGGCCGGAACACCGGGGAGCTGTTTTTT; CDR3aa: CASSGQGRNTGELFF
abundance: NA; j_gene: TRBJ2-1; d_gene: TRBD2; v_gene: TRBV5-1; CDR3nt: TGCGCCAGCAGTTTTACTAGCGGGAGCTCCTACAATGAGCAGTTCTTC; CDR3aa: CASSFTSGSSYNEQFF